This entry lists 27 T cell receptor beta chains sequenced from one sample in a study of T cell responses to AZD1222 COVID-19 vaccine. Profiling relied on immunoSEQ multiplex PCR, and the TCRdb table lists in-frame clones only, not all of them. The sample has roughly 100,000 clones; 88% are singletons. The input for sequencing was peripheral blood, taken on day 0 of AZD1222 vaccination. All receptors derive from an adult in good health.

The CDR3 region has the DNA TGTGCCAGCTCACCAACCAGGGGACAGGGGATCACTGAAGCTTTCTTT. This encodes CASSPTRGQGITEAFF. V usage is TRBV18 and J usage is TRBJ1-1; 10 bases match TRBD1. V trimming: 2 bases; J trimming: 4 bases; junction bases outside the gene matches: 7. The CDR3 is 16 residues long. CDR1 KGHSH and CDR2 LQKENI come from the germline V gene.

The chain employs TRBV3-1 (or the pseudogene TRBV3-2) and TRBJ2-7; 8 nucleotides agree with TRBD2. This CDR3 spans 15 amino acids. With V trimmed by 2 bases and J by 4 bases, 7 bases remained unmatched. Germline V gene sequence: CDR1 LGHDT, CDR2 YNNKEL (reference sequence). CDR3 region: CASSQTGGESYEQYF. In DNA form, the CDR3 reads TGTGCCAGCAGCCAAACCGGGGGGGAGTCATACGAGCAGTACTTC.

This clone was counted only a few times. The CDR3 protein is CASQGSTEAFF. CDR3 DNA sequence: TGTGCCAGCCAAGGGAGTACTGAAGCTTTCTTT. This chain uses TRBV11-3 with TRBJ1-1; D unresolved. Trimming pared 8 bases from V and 5 bases from J, leaving 9 bases between. From germline, CDR1 is SGHNT and CDR2 YENEEA. There are 11 residues in the CDR3. Together with reference TRBV11-3 and TRBJ1-1, the CDR3 gives the full variable domain: EAGVVQSPRYKIIEKKQPVAFWCNPISGHNTLYWYLQNLGQGPELLIRYENEEAVDDSQLPKDRFSAERLKGVDSTLKIQPAELGDSAVYLCASQGSTEAFFGQGTRLTVV.

CDR3 in amino acids: CASTPQEETQYF. The CDR3 nucleotides are TGTGCCAGCACCCCGCAAGAGGAGACCCAGTACTTC. The chain links TRBV7-9 to TRBJ2-5; D ambiguous. This CDR3 is built from 12 residues. With 7 bases removed from V and 5 bases from J, the gap between germline ends came to 11 bases. The germline CDR1 and CDR2 sequences are SEHNR and FQNEAQ (reference sequence).

The V gene is TRBV11-3, the J gene TRBJ1-4; D not certain. CDR1 is SGHNT, CDR2 YENEEA, per germline. V lost 5 bases and J 8 bases, leaving 15 bases between the germline ends. This CDR3 is built from 14 residues. CDR3 amino acids: CASSRAGHQEKLFF. The CDR3, as DNA: TGTGCCAGCAGCCGCGCAGGTCACCAGGAAAAACTGTTTTTT.

The gene calls are TRBV19 and TRBJ1-6, with D unclear. Germline lookup yields CDR1 LNHDA and CDR2 SQIVND (reference sequence). This CDR3 has 16 amino acids. Between the trimmed V and J ends, which lost 5 bases and 0 bases, there was a span of 11 bases. The CDR3 nucleotides read TGTGCCAGTAGTCCCTACATCGGCTCCTATAATTCACCCCTCCACTTT. This gives the protein CASSPYIGSYNSPLHF.

The chain combines TRBV18 with TRBJ2-1; tentatively, D is TRBD1 (6 bases). The V gene lost 8 bases and the J gene lost 4 bases, with 12 bases spanning the gap. The V gene's germline CDR1 is KGHSH and CDR2 LQKENI. The CDR3 contains 13 residues. The CDR3 reads CASVGQLYNEQFF. The CDR3 DNA reads as TGTGCCAGCGTAGGACAGCTTTACAATGAGCAGTTCTTC.

This clone was detected a few times. The rearrangement joins TRBV5-1 to TRBJ1-1; possible D gene TRBD1, 5 bases. This CDR3 has 14 residues. The V and J ends lost 0 bases and 6 bases respectively, with 12 bases between them. Germline V gene sequence: CDR1 SGHRS, CDR2 YFSETQ. The chain's CDR3 is CASSLEFQGAEAFF. In DNA form, the CDR3 reads TGCGCCAGCAGCTTGGAATTTCAGGGTGCTGAAGCTTTCTTT.

The chain combines TRBV19 with TRBJ2-1; D gene unclear. Looked up from germline, CDR1 is LNHDA and CDR2 is SQIVND (reference sequence). Trimming cost V 2 bases and J 2 bases, with 13 bases left between them. The CDR3 spans 16 residues. The CDR3 DNA reads TGTGCCAGTAGTATATGGTACGAACTAACCTACAATGAGCAGTTCTTC. Amino acid sequence: CASSIWYELTYNEQFF.

In its sample, this clone was seen a few times. V and J are TRBV19 and TRBJ1-2, with 7 bases that match TRBD1. This CDR3 contains 15 residues. In germline, CDR1 is LNHDA, CDR2 SQIVND (reference sequence). The J segment lost 8 bases and the V segment lost 10 bases, leaving 19 bases of the junction unmatched. CDR3 DNA: TGTGCCATTTCACAAGGGGGCAGCTCCCCGGAGGGCTACACCTTC. Its protein product is CAISQGGSSPEGYTF.

The genes are TRBV5-6 and TRBJ1-2, with unresolved D. Germline V lookup: CDR1 SGHDT, CDR2 YYEEEE. V was shortened by 0 bases and J by 4 bases, with 10 bases between the two germline ends. The CDR3 is 14 amino acids. The CDR3 loop is CASSLGQTVYGYTF. The CDR3 DNA reads as TGTGCCAGCAGCTTGGGGCAGACTGTCTATGGCTACACCTTC.

This clone was detected a few times. The rearrangement links TRBV2 to TRBJ1-3, with D possibly being TRBD1 (5 bases). This CDR3 is built from 15 residues. The V gene lost 7 bases and the J gene lost 4 bases, with 17 bases spanning the gap. CDR1 is SNHLY and CDR2 is FYNNEI in the germline V gene. CDR3 loop: CASMGRTAWGNTIYF. DNA of the CDR3: TGTGCCAGCATGGGGCGGACGGCATGGGGAAACACCATATATTTT.

This chain links TRBV15 with TRBJ2-5; 7 bases map to TRBD1. The CDR3 is 15 amino acids. V gave up 1 base and J gave up 2 bases; unmatched junction bases: 4. CDR1 is LNHNV and CDR2 is YYDKDF in the germline V gene (reference sequence). The CDR3 DNA is TGTGCCACCAGCAGAGTGTCGGGACAGCAAGAGACCCAGTACTTC. Its protein is CATSRVSGQQETQYF. Variable domain in full (rest from reference TRBV15 and TRBJ2-5): DAMVIQNPRYQVTQFGKPVTLSCSQTLNHNVMYWYQQKSSQAPKLLFHYYDKDFNNEADTPDNFQSRRPNTSFCFLDIRSPGLGDTAMYLCATSRVSGQQETQYFGPGTRLLVL.

This clone was seen a few times. V usage is TRBV13 and J usage is TRBJ2-2; 7 bases are a match to TRBD2. V shed 2 bases and J 0 bases; nucleotides not matched to a gene: 15. CDR3 length equals 20 residues. Germline V lookup: CDR1 PRHDT, CDR2 FYEKMQ (reference sequence). CDR3 sequence (DNA): TGTGCCAGCAGCTTATTTTTCCATACGCAACTAGCGTCGAACACCGGGGAGCTGTTTTTT. Encoded protein: CASSLFFHTQLASNTGELFF.

V gene TRBV21-1 combines with J gene TRBJ1-3. TRBV21-1 is termed a pseudogene. The CDR3 is 13 residues long. DNA of the CDR3: TGTGCCCTCACACTACTCGGGGGAAACACCATATATTTT. The encoded protein is CALTLLGGNTIYF.

The CDR3 bases are TGTGCCAGTAACGACAGGACAAACACTGAAGCTTTCTTT. It encodes CASNDRTNTEAFF. This sequence joins TRBV19 and TRBJ1-1, with D perhaps matching TRBD1 (6 bases). This CDR3 has 13 amino acids. Germline V CDR1 and CDR2: LNHDA, SQIVND (reference sequence). The V end was cut by 7 bases, the J end by 2 bases, with 11 bases between. Looking up the rest from reference TRBV19 and TRBJ1-1 gives the full variable domain: DGGITQSPKYLFRKEGQNVTLSCEQNLNHDAMYWYRQDPGQGLRLIYYSQIVNDFQKGDIAEGYSVSREKKESFPLTVTSAQKNPTAFYLCASNDRTNTEAFFGQGTRLTVV.

J is TRBJ1-1 and V is TRBV29-1, with D unclear. The CDR3 totals 12 residues. Germline CDR1 reads SQVTM; CDR2 reads ANQGSEA. The CDR3 reads CSWKRVGTEAFF. In DNA form, the CDR3 reads TGCAGTTGGAAGAGGGTCGGCACTGAAGCTTTCTTT. Based on the CDR3 plus reference TRBV29-1 and TRBJ1-1, the full variable domain is SAVISQKPSRDICQRGTSLTIQCQVDSQVTMMFWYRQQPGQSLTLIATANQGSEATYESGFVIDKFPISRPNLTFSTLTVSNMSPEDSSIYLCSWKRVGTEAFFGQGTRLTVV.

The chain couples TRBV5-1 to TRBJ2-7, with 8 bases that match TRBD2. In germline, CDR1 is SGHRS, CDR2 YFSETQ. V shed 4 bases and J 7 bases; nucleotides not matched to a gene: 7. The CDR3 is 13 residues long. CDR3 bases: TGCGCCAGCAGCCTAAGCGGGAGTGGGGAGCAGTACTTC. Encoded protein: CASSLSGSGEQYF.

This rearrangement joins TRBV28 to TRBJ1-2; D might be TRBD1 (6 bases). This CDR3 spans 15 amino acids. Trimming took off 4 bases at V and 7 bases at J, with 19 bases between the two ends. Germline CDR1 and CDR2: MDHEN and SYDVKM. In DNA form, the CDR3 reads TGTGCCAGCAGTTCTTCTGGAGGGGGGGTAGGTGGCTACACCTTC. Translating gives CASSSSGGGVGGYTF.

This chain joins TRBV7-3 and TRBJ2-7, with 7 bases lining up with TRBD2. With V trimmed by 5 bases and J by 6 bases, 10 bases remained unmatched. Germline V gene lookup returns CDR1 SGHTA and CDR2 FQGTGA. This CDR3 has 14 amino acids. CDR3 amino acids: CASSPSGEMTEQYF. The CDR3 bases are TGTGCCAGCAGCCCAAGCGGGGAAATGACCGAGCAGTACTTC.

V gene TRBV28 combines with J gene TRBJ1-3; D gene ambiguous. In germline, CDR1 is MDHEN, CDR2 SYDVKM. The V end lost 6 bases, the J end lost 1 base, and 4 bases lay between the germline ends. The CDR3 spans 12 residues. This CDR3 is CASSTSGNTIYF. In nucleotides, the CDR3 is TGTGCCAGCAGCACTTCTGGAAACACCATATATTTT.

This clone was counted once. The chain combines TRBV7-6 with TRBJ1-1; D might be TRBD1 (5 bases). CDR1 and CDR2 from the germline V gene are SGHVS and FNYEAQ. The CDR3 is 13 residues long. V gave up 1 base and J gave up 5 bases, with 8 bases separating them. This CDR3 reads CASSLGEGTEAFF. The DNA for the CDR3 is TGTGCCAGCAGCTTAGGTGAGGGGACTGAAGCTTTCTTT.

This clone occurred a few times. The chain combines TRBV18 with TRBJ1-5; no definite D call. The CDR3 runs to 15 residues. Germline V CDR1 and CDR2: KGHSH, LQKENI. V lost 2 bases and J lost 2, with 10 bases in between. CDR3 nucleotides: TGTGCCAGCTCACCAGCCGTTGGGGGCAATCAGCCCCAGCATTTT. Translated, it gives CASSPAVGGNQPQHF.

This chain joins TRBV5-6 and TRBJ1-2; no reliable D call. V shed 4 bases and J shed 6 bases, with 22 bases lying between them. The CDR3 is 16 amino acids. The V gene's germline CDR1 is SGHDT and CDR2 YYEEEE. This CDR3 reads CASSRRPSVVKHGYTF. The CDR3 DNA reads as TGTGCCAGCAGCCGACGCCCTTCCGTAGTGAAACATGGCTACACCTTC.

The rearrangement uses TRBV28 and TRBJ1-6, with D maybe TRBD1 (6 bases). Germline V gene sequence: CDR1 MDHEN, CDR2 SYDVKM. Between the trimmed V and J ends, which lost 10 bases and 7 bases, there was a span of 11 bases. This CDR3 is built from 12 residues. The CDR3 region is CAIGGNNSPLHF. The CDR3 coding sequence is TGTGCCATAGGGGGAAACAATTCACCCCTCCACTTT.

The chain has TRBV7-9 and TRBJ1-1; D is undetermined. V shed 4 bases and J shed 1 base, with 10 bases lying between them. The CDR3 runs to 14 residues. Germline V gene data show CDR1 as SEHNR and CDR2 as FQNEAQ (reference sequence). CDR3 DNA sequence: TGTGCCAGCAGCTCGGCTTCTAAGAACACTGAAGCTTTCTTT. Translating it yields CASSSASKNTEAFF.

This sequence joins TRBV2 and TRBJ2-1; D call uncertain. The germline V gene encodes CDR1 SNHLY and CDR2 FYNNEI. CDR3 length: 14 amino acids. V dropped 3 bases and J dropped 9 bases, with 15 bases sitting between them. The CDR3 is CASSEDPAPVEQFF. In DNA form, the CDR3 reads TGTGCCAGCAGTGAGGACCCGGCTCCAGTTGAGCAGTTCTTC.